This TCR beta chain was observed in a study of Graves' ophthalmopathy and Graves' hyperthyroidism. Study-wide points: Discrimination between ophthalmopathy and stable hyperthyroidism by a 13-signature model showed about 85% sensitivity and 70% to 82% specificity.

For donors with ophthalmopathy, the disease showed moderate-to-severe activity, reached CAS ≥3 and NOSPECS ≥4, and had lasted under 3 months. As diagnostic evidence, clinical symptoms, serum thyroxine, TRAb, thyroid ultrasound and orbital computed tomography were relied upon. Amplification targeted the TCR beta CDR3 regions, with RNA transcripts as the source material. The first round was an RT-PCR with HTBI primers, and the second round was a multiplex PCR. TCRdb fed the multiplex PCR reads into MiXCR, producing one record per CDR3 protein. The table includes approximately 700,000 distinct CDR3 sequences, approximately 40% detected once. Per the germline V gene, CDR1 is MGHDK and CDR2 is SYGVNS. With V trimmed by 5 bases and J by 4 bases, 11 bases remained unmatched. The CDR3 length is 15 residues. With regard to this clonotype: Antigen unknown.

The source is an adult man with Graves' ophthalmopathy. The chain is built from TRBV25-1 and TRBJ2-7; 7 bases are shared with TRBD2. The sequencing input was peripheral blood. This chain's CDR3 is CASSYSRGTVYEQYF. The CDR3 nucleotides read TGTGCCAGCAGTTACTCGCGGGGGACCGTTTACGAGCAGTACTTC.